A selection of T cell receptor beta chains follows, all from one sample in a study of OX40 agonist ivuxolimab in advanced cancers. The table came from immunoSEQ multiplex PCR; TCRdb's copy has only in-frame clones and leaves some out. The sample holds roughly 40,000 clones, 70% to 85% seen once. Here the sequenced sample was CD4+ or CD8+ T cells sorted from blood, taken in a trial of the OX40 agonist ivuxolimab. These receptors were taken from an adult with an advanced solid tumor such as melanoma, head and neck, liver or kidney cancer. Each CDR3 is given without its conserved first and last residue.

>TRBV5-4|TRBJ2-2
ASSLGRTLKAGELF
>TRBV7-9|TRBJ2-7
ASSSIGPRVEQY
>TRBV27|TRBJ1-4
ASSPRTGVEKLF
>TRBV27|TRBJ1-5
ASSIRGQGDQPQH
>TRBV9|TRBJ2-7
ASSVGQTYEQY
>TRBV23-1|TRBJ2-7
ASRGSVYSYEQY
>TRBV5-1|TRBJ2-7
ASSLDRASYEQY
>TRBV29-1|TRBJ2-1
SGVASFEQF
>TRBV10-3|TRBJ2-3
AISESISGRGLALDTQY
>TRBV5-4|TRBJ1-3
ASSLWTGGAGNTIY
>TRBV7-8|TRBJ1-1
ASSLASGAEAF
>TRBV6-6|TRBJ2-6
ASYSSGVLT
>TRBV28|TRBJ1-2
ASSQGGYGYT
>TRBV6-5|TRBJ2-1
ASSRTSGVSEQF
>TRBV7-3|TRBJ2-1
ASSLSPSGNNEQF
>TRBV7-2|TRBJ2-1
ALKRSGDYNEQF
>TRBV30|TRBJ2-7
AWSVGAGGEQY
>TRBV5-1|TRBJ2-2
ASSLLVGQGYTGELF
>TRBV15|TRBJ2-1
ATSGRLAGDNEQF
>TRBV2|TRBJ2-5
ASRGDRGKETQY
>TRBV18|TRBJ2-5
ASSPSPLSGGRPETQY
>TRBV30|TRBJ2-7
AWSAGLLSSYEQY
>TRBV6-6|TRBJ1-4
ASHGGDEKLF
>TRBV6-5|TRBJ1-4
ASGDTGDEKLF
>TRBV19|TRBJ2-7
ANGPYEQY
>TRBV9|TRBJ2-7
ASSVGAGVSREQY
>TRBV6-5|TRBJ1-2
ASSRQLFYGYT
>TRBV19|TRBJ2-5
ASSIRAVRETQY
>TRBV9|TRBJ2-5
ASSAQGGLRETQY
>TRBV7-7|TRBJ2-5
ASSSSQGYQETQY
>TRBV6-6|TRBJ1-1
ASSSSDRTEAF
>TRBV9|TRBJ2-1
ASSVEGTHNEQF
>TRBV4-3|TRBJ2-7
ASSQARTLSYEQY
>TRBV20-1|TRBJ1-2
STGDTYGYT
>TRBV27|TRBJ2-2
ASSPMTGELF
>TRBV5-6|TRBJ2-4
ASSRVAGGLLAKNIQY
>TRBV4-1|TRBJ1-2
ASSQVTDSGYT
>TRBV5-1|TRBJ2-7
ASSPAGLTYEQY
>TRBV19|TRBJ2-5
ASNSQRRGFQETQY
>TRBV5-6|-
ASTASGLYSYEQY
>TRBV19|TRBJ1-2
ASSSYINYGYT
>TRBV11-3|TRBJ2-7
ASSLTGTTAYEQY
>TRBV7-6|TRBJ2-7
ASSLALAGGGYEQY
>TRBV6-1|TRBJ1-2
ASRRGTQTGSRSD
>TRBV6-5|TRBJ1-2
ASSYSRDGYT
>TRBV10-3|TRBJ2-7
AISEAGGDEQY
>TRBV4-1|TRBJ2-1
ASSQAGGSSYNEQF
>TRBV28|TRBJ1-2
ASSPLGQGGYGYT
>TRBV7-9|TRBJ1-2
ASSAGTGWKDGYT